These 4 T cell receptor beta chains were sequenced from one sample in a study of cytomegalovirus exposure and HLA in healthy donors. The PCR had 60 Vbeta and 13 Jbeta primers. The method was immunoSEQ multiplex PCR; TCRdb's version includes in-frame clones alone and lacks a portion of them. Among about 120,000 clones listed, roughly 77% were seen once. The specimen sequenced was PBMCs. Receptors were obtained from a man between 45 and 60 years old in good health and CMV-seropositive.

The rearrangement uses TRBV30 and TRBJ1-1; D perhaps matches TRBD1 (5 bases). The length of the CDR3 is 18 residues. The V end was cut by 1 base, the J end by 2 bases, with 23 bases between. Germline lookup yields CDR1 GTSNPN and CDR2 SVGIG (reference sequence). CDR3 nucleotide sequence: TGTGCCTGGAGTGCTCATCCGACAGCGTCAAAGGGTAACACTGAAGCTTTCTTT. Translation: CAWSAHPTASKGNTEAFF.

The chain employs TRBV28 and TRBJ2-1, with 11 bases matching TRBD2. The CDR3 contains 16 residues. The germline gives CDR1 MDHEN, CDR2 SYDVKM. The V segment lost 6 bases and the J segment 0 bases; nucleotides outside the gene matches: 4. CDR3 sequence: CASRPSGGSSYNEQFF. The CDR3 coding sequence is TGTGCCAGCAGACCTAGCGGGGGGAGCTCCTACAATGAGCAGTTCTTC.

This clone was counted only a few times. The chain joins TRBV6-1 to TRBJ1-5; 7 bases agree with TRBD1. Trimming cost V 6 bases and J 5 bases; bases outside gene matches: 7. Germline V gives CDR1 MNHNS, CDR2 SASEGT. The CDR3 is 14 residues long. The DNA of the CDR3 is TGTGCCAGCAGAGAGGTACAGGGGTATCAGCCCCAGCATTTT. It yields the protein CASREVQGYQPQHF.

The V call is TRBV5-1, the J call TRBJ2-5; 9 bases are a match to TRBD1. Germline V gene sequence: CDR1 SGHRS, CDR2 YFSETQ. The V segment lost 4 bases and the J segment 5 bases; nucleotides outside the gene matches: 9. This CDR3 is built from 15 residues. The CDR3: CASSPGDREDETQYF. The CDR3 DNA sequence: TGCGCCAGCAGCCCGGGGGACAGGGAGGATGAGACCCAGTACTTC.